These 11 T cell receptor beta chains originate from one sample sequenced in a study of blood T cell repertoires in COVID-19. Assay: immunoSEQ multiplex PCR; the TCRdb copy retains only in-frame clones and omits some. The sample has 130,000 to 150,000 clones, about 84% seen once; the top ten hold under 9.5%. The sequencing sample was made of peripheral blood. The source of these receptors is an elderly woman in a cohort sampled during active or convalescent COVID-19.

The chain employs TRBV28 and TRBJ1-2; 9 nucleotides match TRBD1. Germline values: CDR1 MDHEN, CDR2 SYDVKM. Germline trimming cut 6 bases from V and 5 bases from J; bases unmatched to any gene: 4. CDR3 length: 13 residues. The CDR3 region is CASRTGQGYGYTF. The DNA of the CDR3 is TGTGCCAGCAGGACGGGACAGGGTTATGGCTACACCTTC.

CDR3 DNA sequence: TGTGCCTCAGAGCGGGGGGGCCAAACGATCACAGATACGCAGTATTTT. This sequence encodes CASERGGQTITDTQYF. This rearrangement joins TRBV5-8 to TRBJ2-3; TRBD2 agrees at 10 bases. Germline V gives CDR1 SGHTS, CDR2 YDEGEE. The V and J ends lost 10 bases and 2 bases, in that order; junction bases with no gene match: 13. This CDR3 is 16 amino acids long.

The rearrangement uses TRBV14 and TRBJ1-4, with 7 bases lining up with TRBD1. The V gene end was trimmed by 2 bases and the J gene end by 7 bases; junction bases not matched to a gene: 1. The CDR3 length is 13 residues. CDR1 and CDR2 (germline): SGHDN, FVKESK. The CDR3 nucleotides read TGTGCCAGCAGCCAACAGGGGGGTGAAAAACTGTTTTTT. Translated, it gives CASSQQGGEKLFF.

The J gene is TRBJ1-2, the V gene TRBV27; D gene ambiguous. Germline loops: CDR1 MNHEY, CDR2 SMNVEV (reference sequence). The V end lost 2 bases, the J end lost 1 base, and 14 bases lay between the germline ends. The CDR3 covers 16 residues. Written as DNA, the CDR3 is TGTGCCAGCAGTTTACAGGCCGCGACCTTTAACTATGGCTACACCTTC. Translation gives CASSLQAATFNYGYTF.

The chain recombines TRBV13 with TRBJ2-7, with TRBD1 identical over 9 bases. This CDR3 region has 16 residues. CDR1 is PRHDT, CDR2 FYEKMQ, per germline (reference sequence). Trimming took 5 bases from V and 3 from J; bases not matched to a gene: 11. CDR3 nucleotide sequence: TGTGCCAGCAGCATAACCGGGACAGGGCTCCACTACGAGCAGTACTTC. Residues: CASSITGTGLHYEQYF.

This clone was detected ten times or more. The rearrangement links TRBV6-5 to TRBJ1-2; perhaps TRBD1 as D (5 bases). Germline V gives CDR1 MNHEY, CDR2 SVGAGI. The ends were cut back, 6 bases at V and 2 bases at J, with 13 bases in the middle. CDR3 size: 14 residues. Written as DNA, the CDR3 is TGTGCCAGCAGCCCGGACACCTGGAACTATGGCTACACCTTC. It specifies CASSPDTWNYGYTF.

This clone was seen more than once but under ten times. In nucleotides, the CDR3 is TGTGCCACCAGTGATGATCGCGTGCAGCCCCAGCATTTT. It yields the protein CATSDDRVQPQHF. The rearrangement joins TRBV24-1 to TRBJ1-5, with no clear D. Germline assignment: CDR1 KGHDR and CDR2 SFDVKD. V was pared by 3 bases and J by 7 bases, with 9 bases between. The CDR3 spans 13 residues.

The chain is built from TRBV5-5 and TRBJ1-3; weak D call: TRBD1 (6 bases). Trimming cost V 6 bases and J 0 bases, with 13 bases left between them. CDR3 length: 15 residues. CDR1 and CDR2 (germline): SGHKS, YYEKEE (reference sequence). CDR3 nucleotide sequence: TGTGCCAGCACCTCCGACAGGAGCTCTGGAAACACCATATATTTT. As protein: CASTSDRSSGNTIYF.

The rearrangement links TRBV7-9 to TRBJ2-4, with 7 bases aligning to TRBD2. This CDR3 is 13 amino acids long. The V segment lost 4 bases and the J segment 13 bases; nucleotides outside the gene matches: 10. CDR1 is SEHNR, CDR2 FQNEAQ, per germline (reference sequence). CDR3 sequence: CASSSPSGGRQYF. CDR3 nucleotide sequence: TGTGCCAGCAGCTCGCCTAGCGGCGGCAGGCAGTACTTC.

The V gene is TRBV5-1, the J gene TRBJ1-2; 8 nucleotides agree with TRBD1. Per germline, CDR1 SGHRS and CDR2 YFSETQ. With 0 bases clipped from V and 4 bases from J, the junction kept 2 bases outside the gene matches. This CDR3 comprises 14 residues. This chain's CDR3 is CASSLGQGPYGYTF. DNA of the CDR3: TGCGCCAGCAGCTTGGGACAGGGGCCCTATGGCTACACCTTC.

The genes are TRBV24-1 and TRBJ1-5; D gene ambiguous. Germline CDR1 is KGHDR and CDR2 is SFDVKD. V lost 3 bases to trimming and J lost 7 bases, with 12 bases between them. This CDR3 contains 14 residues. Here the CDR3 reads CATSDARSNQPQHF. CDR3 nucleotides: TGTGCCACCAGTGATGCCAGATCGAACCAGCCCCAGCATTTT.